One sample yielded the 14 T cell receptor beta chains listed below, sequenced in a study of blood T cell repertoires in COVID-19. Data came from immunoSEQ multiplex PCR; TCRdb stores just in-frame clones and leaves some out. The sample has tens of thousands of clones, 70% to 90% seen once. Sequencing used peripheral blood. Receptor source: a man in his sixties with active COVID-19.

This chain uses TRBV12-5 with TRBJ2-1; D gene unclear. This CDR3 has 8 amino acids. CDR1 and CDR2 from the germline V gene are LGHNT and FRNRAP. The V and J ends lost 5 bases and 15 bases respectively, with 5 bases between them. The CDR3 loop reads CASGPGFF. The CDR3 nucleotides are TGTGCTAGTGGTCCGGGGTTCTTC.

The rearrangement joins TRBV18 to TRBJ1-4; D not resolved. The CDR3 runs to 14 residues. Between the trimmed V and J ends, which lost 0 bases and 5 bases, there was a span of 7 bases. In germline, CDR1 is KGHSH, CDR2 LQKENI. The CDR3 sequence is CASSPPSRNEKLFF. The CDR3 DNA is TGTGCCAGCTCACCACCATCGAGGAATGAAAAACTGTTTTTT.

V gene TRBV9 combines with J gene TRBJ2-7, with a possible D match to TRBD2 (6 bases). Germline CDR1 is SGDLS and CDR2 is YYNGEE. The V end lost 4 bases, the J end lost 0 bases, and 8 bases lay between the germline ends. The CDR3 sequence is 13 residues long. CDR3 bases: TGTGCCAGCAGCCCGGGACTCTCCTACGAGCAGTACTTC. Its protein product is CASSPGLSYEQYF. Full variable domain (rest looked up from reference TRBV9 and TRBJ2-7): DSGVTQTPKHLITATGQRVTLRCSPRSGDLSVYWYQQSLDQGLQFLIQYYNGEERAKGNILERFSAQQFPDLHSELNLSSLELGDSALYFCASSPGLSYEQYFGPGTRLTVT.

The rearrangement joins TRBV7-9 to TRBJ2-3, with 8 bases that match TRBD2. V was clipped by 2 bases and J by 3 bases; unmatched bases: 4. Germline V gene sequence: CDR1 SEHNR, CDR2 FQNEAQ (reference sequence). The CDR3 is 15 residues long. The CDR3, as DNA: TGTGCCAGCAGCTTACCAGCGGGAGAAACAGATACGCAGTATTTT. It encodes CASSLPAGETDTQYF.

The CDR3 region has the DNA TGTGCCAGCTCGGAGCAGGGATTGAACACTGAAGCTTTCTTT. As protein: CASSEQGLNTEAFF. The chain recombines TRBV2 with TRBJ1-1; D is perhaps TRBD1 (5 bases). Trimming left V 8 bases short and J 0 bases short, with 13 bases between. This CDR3 contains 14 residues. Germline CDR1 reads SNHLY; CDR2 reads FYNNEI. Drawing the rest from reference TRBV2 and TRBJ1-1, the complete variable domain is EPEVTQTPSHQVTQMGQEVILRCVPISNHLYFYWYRQILGQKVEFLVSFYNNEISEKSEIFDDQFSVERPDGSNFTLKIRSTKLEDSAMYFCASSEQGLNTEAFFGQGTRLTVV.

This clone was seen a few times. The chain recombines TRBV7-3 with TRBJ2-1; no reliable D call. This CDR3 contains 14 residues. Looked up from germline, CDR1 is SGHTA and CDR2 is FQGTGA. Trimming removed 2 bases from V and 8 bases from J, with 13 bases in between. CDR3 in amino acids: CASSLAARADEQFF. Here the CDR3 DNA reads TGTGCCAGCAGCTTAGCTGCTAGAGCCGATGAGCAGTTCTTC.

V and J are TRBV6-5 and TRBJ1-3; 7 bases agree with TRBD1. V lost 5 bases to trimming and J lost 0 bases; unmatched junction nucleotides: 4. Germline V lookup: CDR1 MNHEY, CDR2 SVGAGI. The CDR3 length is 15 residues. CDR3 nucleotide sequence: TGTGCCAGCAGTCTCAGGGGGGTCTCTGGAAACACCATATATTTT. Its translation: CASSLRGVSGNTIYF.

This clone was counted a single time. The rearrangement uses TRBV19 and TRBJ1-4, with unresolved D. V shed 5 bases and J shed 5 bases, with 6 bases lying between them. CDR1 is LNHDA, CDR2 SQIVND, per germline (reference sequence). The CDR3 contains 12 residues. For the CDR3, the DNA is TGTGCCAGTAGTCCCCCGAATGAAAAACTGTTTTTT. Amino acids: CASSPPNEKLFF.

The chain combines TRBV6-2 or TRBV6-3 with TRBJ1-1; tentatively, D is TRBD1 (6 bases). Looked up from germline, CDR1 is MNHEY and CDR2 is SVGEGT. Trimming took off 4 bases at V and 1 base at J, with 10 bases between the two ends. The CDR3 has 14 residues. The CDR3 DNA reads as TGTGCCAGCAGTTCGAGGGGGGGGAACACTGAAGCTTTCTTT. Protein sequence: CASSSRGGNTEAFF.

The genes are TRBV9 and TRBJ2-2; D is unresolved. The germline gives CDR1 SGDLS, CDR2 YYNGEE. Trimming removed 0 bases from V and 0 bases from J, with 3 bases in between. The CDR3 is 14 amino acids. The CDR3 reads CASSVAANTGELFF. DNA of the CDR3: TGTGCCAGCAGCGTAGCGGCGAACACCGGGGAGCTGTTTTTT.

This clone was picked up one time. The chain is built from TRBV5-6 and TRBJ1-5; 7 bases fit TRBD1. Unmatched junction bases numbered 8, after V lost 2 bases and J lost 3 bases. CDR1 is SGHDT, CDR2 YYEEEE, per germline. The CDR3 extends over 16 amino acids. As DNA, the CDR3 is TGTGCCAGCAGCTTCGGGGCTAGGGGGCTCAATCAGCCCCAGCATTTT. Translation: CASSFGARGLNQPQHF.

This chain links TRBV19 with TRBJ2-1; TRBD2 agrees at 12 bases. The germline gives CDR1 LNHDA, CDR2 SQIVND (reference sequence). V lost 4 bases, J lost 7 bases, and 8 bases stayed unmatched. The CDR3 covers 16 residues. CDR3 residues: CASSKRSSGRGNEQFF. The CDR3 DNA follows: TGTGCCAGTAGTAAAAGGTCTAGCGGGAGGGGGAATGAGCAGTTCTTC. Looking up the rest from reference TRBV19 and TRBJ2-1 gives the full variable domain: DGGITQSPKYLFRKEGQNVTLSCEQNLNHDAMYWYRQDPGQGLRLIYYSQIVNDFQKGDIAEGYSVSREKKESFPLTVTSAQKNPTAFYLCASSKRSSGRGNEQFFGPGTRLTVL.

This chain joins TRBV7-2 and TRBJ1-1; tentatively, D is TRBD1 (6 bases). Trimming cost V 1 base and J 9 bases, with 12 bases left between them. Per the germline V gene, CDR1 is SGHTA and CDR2 is FQGNSA. The CDR3 contains 13 residues. The CDR3 here is CASSLEQGRKAFF. The CDR3 region has the DNA TGTGCCAGCAGCTTAGAACAGGGTCGAAAAGCTTTCTTT.

CDR3 region: CASRGQGNTEAFF. The CDR3 DNA follows: TGTGCCAGCAGGGGACAGGGGAACACTGAAGCTTTCTTT. The chain uses TRBV12-3 or TRBV12-4 and TRBJ1-1, with 9 bases lining up with TRBD1. The trim removed 6 bases at V and 1 base at J, leaving 0 bases unmatched. CDR3 length: 13 amino acids.